This T cell receptor beta chain came from a study of cytomegalovirus exposure and HLA in healthy donors. About the research overall: The approximately 720 first-cohort repertoires and the 95 to 150 validation repertoires shared the same platform, a later analysis reported. Study-wide points: In vitro checks showed that a few CMV-associated chains really do target CMV antigens. Both high specificity and high sensitivity reportedly marked the classifier's diagnosis of cytomegalovirus status.

TCRdb keeps only in-frame clones here, not all; method: immunoSEQ multiplex PCR. In the table there are approximately 65,000 clones, about 94% of which are singletons. A word on this clone: Its antigen is undetermined.

The CDR3 runs 15 residues. V lost 1 base and J lost 2, with 6 bases in between. The germline V gene encodes CDR1 SGHVS and CDR2 FNYEAQ. The specimen sequenced was PBMCs. The chain carries TRBV7-6 and TRBJ2-6; possible D gene TRBD1, 6 bases. The origin of this receptor is a woman aged 18-35 years in good health and CMV-seronegative. The chain's CDR3 is CASSLGQAGANVLTF. Here the CDR3 DNA reads TGTGCCAGCAGCTTAGGACAGGCTGGGGCCAACGTCCTGACTTTC.